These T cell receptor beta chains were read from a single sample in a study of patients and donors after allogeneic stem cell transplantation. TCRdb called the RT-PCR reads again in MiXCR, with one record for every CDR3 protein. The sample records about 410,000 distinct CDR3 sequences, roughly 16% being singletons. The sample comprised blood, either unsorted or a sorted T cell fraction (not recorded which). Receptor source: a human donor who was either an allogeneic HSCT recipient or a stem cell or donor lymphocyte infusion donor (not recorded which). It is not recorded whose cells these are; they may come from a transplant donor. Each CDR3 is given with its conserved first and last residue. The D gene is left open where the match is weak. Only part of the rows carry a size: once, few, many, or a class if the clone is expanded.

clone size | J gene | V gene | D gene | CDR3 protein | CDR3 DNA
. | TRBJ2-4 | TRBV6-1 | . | CASRSRALAKNIQYF | TGTGCCAGCAGAAGCAGGGCTCTAGCCAAAAACATTCAGTACTTC
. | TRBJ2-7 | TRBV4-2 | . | CASSQTGSHTYEQYF | TGTGCCAGCAGCCAAACGGGGAGCCATACCTACGAGCAGTACTTC
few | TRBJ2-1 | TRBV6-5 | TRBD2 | CASRREFEQFF | TGTGCCAGCAGGCGGGAGTTTGAGCAGTTCTTC
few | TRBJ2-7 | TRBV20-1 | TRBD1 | CSARDNNRGSYEQYF | TGCAGTGCTAGAGATAACAACAGGGGTTCCTACGAGCAGTACTTC
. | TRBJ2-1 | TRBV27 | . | CASSNGRGLNEQFF | TGTGCCAGCAGTAATGGGAGAGGTCTCAATGAGCAGTTCTTC
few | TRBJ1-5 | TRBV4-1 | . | CASSQELYSNQPQHF | TGCGCCAGCAGCCAAGAACTTTATAGCAATCAGCCCCAGCATTTT
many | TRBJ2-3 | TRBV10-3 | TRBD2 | CASRLAGGPDTQYF | TGTGCCAGCAGGCTAGCGGGAGGGCCAGATACGCAGTATTTT
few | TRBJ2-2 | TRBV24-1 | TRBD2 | CATSAGLARNTGELFF | TGTGCCACCAGTGCCGGACTAGCGAGGAACACCGGGGAGCTGTTTTTT
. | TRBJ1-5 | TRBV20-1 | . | CSASPWGGNNQPQHF | TGCAGTGCTAGTCCTTGGGGAGGCAACAATCAGCCCCAGCATTTT
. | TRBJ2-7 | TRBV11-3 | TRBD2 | CASQGRDSSYEQYF | TGTGCCAGCCAAGGGAGGGATTCCTCCTACGAGCAGTACTTC
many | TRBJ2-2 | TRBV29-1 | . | CSAPRDLNTGELFF | TGCAGCGCTCCTCGGGACTTGAACACCGGGGAGCTGTTTTTT
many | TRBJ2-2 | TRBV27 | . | CASSFAGELFF | TGTGCCAGCAGCTTCGCTGGGGAGCTGTTTTTT
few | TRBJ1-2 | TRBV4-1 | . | CASRPPGGVYGYTF | TGCGCCAGCAGACCTCCGGGGGGAGTCTATGGCTACACCTTC
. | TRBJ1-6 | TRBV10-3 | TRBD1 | CAIRGDRDNSPLHF | TGTGCCATCAGGGGGGACAGGGATAATTCACCCCTCCACTTT
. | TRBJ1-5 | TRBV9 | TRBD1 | CASSVGGQVNQPQHF | TGTGCCAGCAGCGTAGGGGGACAGGTCAATCAGCCCCAGCATTTT
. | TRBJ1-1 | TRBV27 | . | CASSATVGDPEAFF | TGTGCCAGCAGTGCCACAGTAGGGGACCCTGAAGCTTTCTTT
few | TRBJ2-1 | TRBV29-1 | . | CSVEVVQSSYNEQFF | TGCAGCGTTGAAGTCGTCCAGAGCTCCTACAATGAGCAGTTCTTC
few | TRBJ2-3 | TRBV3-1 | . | CASSPGLDLWDTQYF | TGTGCCAGCAGCCCGGGACTGGACCTTTGGGATACGCAGTATTTT
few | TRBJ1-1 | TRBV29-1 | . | CSVEVAGGHGTEAFF | TGCAGCGTTGAAGTCGCTGGGGGGCATGGTACTGAAGCTTTCTTT
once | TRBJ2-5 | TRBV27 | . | CASSLIGARRETQYF | TGTGCCAGCAGTTTAATCGGGGCGAGGCGAGAGACCCAGTACTTC
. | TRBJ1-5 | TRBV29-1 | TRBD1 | CSVGTGDNQPQHF | TGCAGCGTTGGGACAGGGGACAATCAGCCCCAGCATTTT
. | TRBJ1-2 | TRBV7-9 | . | CASSFQGSNYGYTF | TGTGCCAGCAGCTTCCAGGGCTCTAACTATGGCTACACCTTC